Sequencing of this T cell receptor beta chain was carried out in a study of technical replicates of blood from a handful of donors. Profiling relied on immunoSEQ multiplex PCR, and the TCRdb table lists in-frame clones only, not all of them. The sample has about 81,000 clones, 75% to 85% seen once. This clone came up once. CDR1 and CDR2 (germline): SGDLS, YYNGEE. The CDR3 is 14 amino acids. The ends were cut back, 1 base at V and 8 bases at J, with 10 bases in the middle. The gene calls are TRBV9 and TRBJ1-6; D may be TRBD1 (5 bases). This clonotype was obtained from a human donor in good health. Some clones in this sample may be carry-over from other donors' samples. Specimen: PBMCs. The CDR3 coding sequence is TGTGCCAGCAGCGTATCGACAGTCGATTCACCCCTCCACTTT. Its translation is CASSVSTVDSPLHF.